This T cell receptor beta chain was documented in a study of blood T cell repertoires in COVID-19. Study-wide context: Donors in the United States, Italy and Spain gave samples during acute or convalescent COVID-19. Sources were T cells, B-cell-depleted T cells, or PBMCs; the material itself was cDNA or gDNA.

V lost 4 bases and J lost 6; bases outside the gene matches: 0. The V gene's germline CDR1 is LNHDA and CDR2 SQIVND (reference sequence). The CDR3 spans 12 residues. In the source study's methods: Nucleated cell number was recorded as an estimate derived from reference gene primer amplification. Generated by immunoSEQ multiplex PCR, the TCRdb table keeps only in-frame clones and is missing some. Clone size and the V and J calls come from that table; the DNA yielded D and trimming. The sample has under 140,000 clones; 76% are singletons. This sequence originates from a woman older than 75 with acute or convalescent COVID-19. The rearrangement uses TRBV19 and TRBJ1-2; TRBD1 agrees at 9 bases. Sequencing used peripheral blood. CDR3: CASSRQGDGYTF. The CDR3 DNA reads as TGTGCCAGTAGTAGACAGGGGGATGGCTACACCTTC.